This TCR beta chain was identified in a study of technical replicates of blood from several donors. The assay was immunoSEQ multiplex PCR, and TCRdb's table has in-frame clones only and misses some. This table holds roughly 80,000 clones, about 88% found once. The ends lost 7 bases at V and 0 bases at J; junction bases unmatched: 3. Germline CDR1 and CDR2: SGHTA and FQGNSA. The length of the CDR3 is 15 residues. Specimen: T cells isolated from PBMCs. This chain links TRBV7-2 with TRBJ2-2; 9 nucleotides agree with TRBD2. The source of this sequence is a human donor in good health. The CDR3 DNA is TGTGCCAGCACCCCTAGCGGGACGAACACCGGGGAGCTGTTTTTT. Its protein product is CASTPSGTNTGELFF.